A selection of T cell receptor beta chains follows, all from one sample in a study of T cell repertoires in cytomegalovirus infection. TCRdb fed the reads into MiXCR, producing one record per CDR3 protein. This table holds 570,000 or so distinct CDR3 sequences, approximately 40% found once. These receptors have no identified antigens. Here the sequenced sample was cultured PBMCs, taken from culture after CMV antigen stimulation. The receptors stem from a human donor in good health (CMV status not recorded). Some clones in this sample may be carry-over from other donors' samples. The CDR3 runs from the conserved cysteine through the conserved F or W. The order of the fields is CDR3 length, clone size, V gene, J gene, D gene, CDR3 protein, CDR3 DNA. The D gene is left open where the match is weak. The size field is filled for only some rows; it gives once, few, many or a size class.

15	.	TRBV20-1	TRBJ1-5	TRBD1	CSAREETGTGQPQHF	TGCAGTGCTAGAGAAGAGACAGGGACGGGTCAGCCCCAGCATTTT
12	.	TRBV7-2	TRBJ2-7	.	CASSLVNYEQYF	TGTGCCAGCAGCTTAGTGAACTACGAGCAGTACTTC
16	few	TRBV7-2	TRBJ2-3	TRBD2	CASSSRLAGVGDTQYF	TGTGCCAGCAGTTCCCGACTAGCGGGAGTCGGGGATACGCAGTATTTT
15	many	TRBV7-2	TRBJ1-2	.	CASSLPAGGRNGYTF	TGTGCCAGCAGCTTACCCGCGGGGGGCAGGAATGGCTACACCTTC
16	.	TRBV7-2	TRBJ2-3	TRBD2	CASSFRGLAGVDTQYF	TGTGCCAGCAGTTTTAGGGGACTAGCGGGGGTGGATACGCAGTATTTT
12	few	TRBV5-5	TRBJ1-4	.	CASSLRDEKLFF	TGTGCCAGCAGCTTGCGGGATGAAAAACTGTTTTTT
15	.	TRBV7-9	TRBJ2-7	TRBD2	CASTGTSGGPYEQYF	TGTGCCAGCACAGGGACTAGCGGGGGGCCCTACGAGCAGTACTTC
16	.	TRBV14	TRBJ2-7	TRBD1	CASSQTSGQGSYEQYF	TGTGCCAGCAGCCAAACTTCGGGACAGGGATCCTACGAGCAGTACTTC
16	many	TRBV7-9	TRBJ1-5	TRBD1	CASSHAGTGGVQPQHF	TGTGCCAGCAGCCATGCCGGGACAGGGGGTGTTCAGCCCCAGCATTTT
15	.	TRBV28	TRBJ2-1	.	CASSLEGGAGHEQFF	TGTGCCAGCAGTTTAGAGGGGGGGGCAGGCCATGAGCAGTTCTTC
14	few	TRBV7-2	TRBJ1-2	.	CASSLREGGYGYTF	TGTGCCAGCAGCTTGAGAGAAGGAGGTTATGGCTACACCTTC
15	.	TRBV27	TRBJ1-6	TRBD1	CASSPIQGPNSPLHF	TGTGCCAGCAGTCCCATACAGGGGCCTAATTCACCCCTCCACTTT
13	.	TRBV7-2	TRBJ2-5	.	CASSLVGPETQYF	TGTGCCAGCAGCTTAGTAGGGCCAGAGACCCAGTACTTC
12	many	TRBV7-9	TRBJ1-2	.	CASSPGQNGYTF	TGTGCCAGCAGCCCCGGACAGAACGGCTACACCTTC
14	.	TRBV5-4	TRBJ2-4	.	CASSLGGALNIQYF	TGTGCCAGCAGCTTGGGGGGGGCCTTAAACATTCAGTACTTC
16	few	TRBV12-3/TRBV12-4	TRBJ2-3	.	CASSPGFSRDSDTQYF	TGTGCCAGCAGCCCGGGGTTCTCCCGTGACTCAGATACGCAGTATTTT
13	.	TRBV2	TRBJ1-1	TRBD1	CANSDRGSTEAFF	TGTGCCAACAGTGACAGGGGAAGCACTGAAGCTTTCTTT
18	.	TRBV19	TRBJ1-5	.	CASSIGRAQGYSNQPQHF	TGTGCCAGTAGTATCGGGAGGGCCCAGGGCTATAGCAATCAGCCCCAGCATTTT
17	.	TRBV6-6	TRBJ2-1	.	CASSYSGGLVTYNEQFF	TGTGCCAGCAGTTACTCGGGGGGGCTAGTAACCTACAATGAGCAGTTCTTC
12	.	TRBV12-3/TRBV12-4	TRBJ2-3	TRBD2	CASSPLTSELLF	TGTGCCAGCAGTCCTCTGACTAGCGAACTACTTTTT
13	.	TRBV19	TRBJ2-1	.	CASMRPGYNEQFF	TGTGCCAGTATGAGACCAGGGTACAATGAGCAGTTCTTC
15	.	TRBV5-1	TRBJ2-5	TRBD2	CASTAGITPQETQYF	TGCGCCAGCACAGCGGGGATCACCCCCCAAGAGACCCAGTACTTC
13	few	TRBV6-5	TRBJ2-3	.	CASRDGTPHTQYF	TGTGCCAGCAGAGACGGGACTCCTCATACGCAGTATTTT
16	few	TRBV5-4	TRBJ2-1	TRBD2	CASSLEGSGIYNEQFF	TGTGCCAGCAGCTTGGAAGGTAGCGGGATTTACAATGAGCAGTTCTTC
13	.	TRBV7-9	TRBJ2-1	.	CASSFDARDEQFF	TGTGCCAGCAGCTTCGACGCACGGGATGAGCAGTTCTTC
15	.	TRBV12-3/TRBV12-4	TRBJ2-7	TRBD2	CASSLSGTNPYEQYF	TGTGCCAGCAGCCTAAGCGGGACCAACCCCTACGAGCAGTACTTC
14	.	TRBV7-2	TRBJ1-1	.	CASSPAGGATEAFF	TGTGCCAGCAGCCCAGCCGGAGGGGCTACTGAAGCTTTCTTT
14	.	TRBV7-2	TRBJ2-3	.	CASSFSATADTQYF	TGTGCCAGCAGCTTTAGCGCCACGGCAGATACGCAGTATTTT
14	few	TRBV7-2	TRBJ1-5	.	CASSPWRGEQPQHF	TGTGCCAGCAGCCCCTGGCGGGGGGAACAGCCCCAGCATTTT
15	few	TRBV7-8	TRBJ2-4	TRBD1	CASNAGGPYLNIQYF	TGTGCCAGCAACGCAGGGGGCCCTTATTTAAACATTCAGTACTTC
15	.	TRBV7-2	TRBJ2-3	.	CASCLTPAGPDTQYF	TGTGCCAGCTGCTTGACCCCGGCGGGCCCAGATACGCAGTATTTT